The entry that follows covers one T cell receptor (beta chain) sequence. This clone occurred once. Its antigen has not been determined. No base-level quality is on record; no much larger clone is a single base apart. The CDR3 sequence holds 13 residues, the cysteine and phenylalanine included. The only DNA kept is the CDR3, 39 bases in frame from the first base. The junction carries 11 bases between V and J, which are trimmed by 4 bases and 5 bases respectively. Looking up the germline V gene (reference sequence) yields CDR1 MNHEY and CDR2 SMNVEV. Receptor libraries were prepared by the immunoSEQ multiplex PCR assay. Per the original workflow: A statistical classification framework was developed to diagnose cytomegalovirus status using the catalog of TCR beta chain sequences. The table comes from immuneACCESS by way of TCRdb, which keeps in-frame sequences with V and J called. Part of the clones is missing from these tables; in studies checked, under half for an unresolved V gene and the rest for unknown reasons. V and J calls and clone size follow that table, whereas D and trimming were derived from the DNA. Recorded for this sample are 110,000 to 150,000 clones; about nine tenths of them occurred a single time. In total, the top ten clones hold 0.6% to 0.8% of the sample.

The donors were included in the validation cohort of over a hundred subjects, a group kept apart from the roughly 670-subject first cohort. The sample is drawn from a study of cytomegalovirus exposure and HLA in healthy donors (dated by TCRdb to about 2017). For the study in its entirety: The 666 repertoires of the first cohort and the 120 validation repertoires were produced on the same platform, according to a later analysis. In addition to the first cohort of 666 subjects, a separate validation cohort of under 150 different subjects was used. The study aimed to test whether cataloging public T cell receptors could reveal signatures of past pathogen exposure. High-throughput TCR immunosequencing, statistical association of individual TCRs with disease status, and machine learning were combined to predict cytomegalovirus infection status. Results and caveats for the whole study, not just this receptor: In both the original and validation cohorts, the classifier was reported to diagnose cytomegalovirus status with high specificity and sensitivity. Most TCR sequences were seen in very few donors, while some public TCRs were found in many individuals. The study listed 150 to 200 TCR beta chains as associated with cytomegalovirus. According to the authors, the approach could potentially be generalized to other disease states and immunological phenotypes. A later analysis found that TCRs clustered in the first cohort also tended to co-occur in the approximately 120 validation repertoires, with approximately 93% of cluster scores above 0. A later analysis lacked HLA typing for the validation cohort, so it scored co-occurrence in that cohort across all 120 repertoires. In vitro tests confirmed that a few of the cytomegalovirus-associated TCR beta chains recognize cytomegalovirus antigens.

Sequenced: PBMCs. This chain is built from TRBV27 and TRBJ1-1, with the D gene call left open. This clonotype originated in a man between 18 and 29 years old in good health and CMV-seronegative. CDR3 reads: CASSWYSWTEAFF. DNA sequence: TGTGCCAGCAGTTGGTACTCGTGGACTGAAGCTTTCTTT.